The 2 T cell receptor beta chains in this list originate from one sample, sequenced in a study of graft-versus-host responses after intestinal transplantation. Their cognate antigens are unknown. The repertoire was sequenced with immunoSEQ multiplex PCR; TCRdb's copy has only in-frame clones and lacks some. Of around 120,000 clones in the sample, roughly 95% were seen once. Sequenced material: unstimulated CD8+ T cells sorted from spleen or lymph node cells, taken before intestinal transplant. All receptors derive from a human donor who received an intestinal transplant.

The rearrangement links TRBV5-4 to TRBJ2-5; D not resolved. The germline CDR1 and CDR2 sequences are SGHNT and YYREEE (reference sequence). The CDR3 runs 16 residues. V shed 4 bases and J shed 2 bases, with 18 bases lying between them. DNA for the CDR3: TGTGCCAGCAGCCCTGCGGATTTAGGATCACAAGAGACCCAGTACTTC. It encodes CASSPADLGSQETQYF.

The V gene is TRBV28, the J gene TRBJ2-1, with D possibly being TRBD1 or TRBD2 (5 bases each). V was clipped by 1 base and J by 5 bases, with 27 bases between them. Per the germline V gene, CDR1 is MDHEN and CDR2 is SYDVKM. The CDR3 extends over 20 amino acids. The CDR3 is CASSLFTGISEGYGHNEQFF. CDR3 bases: TGTGCCAGCAGTTTATTTACCGGAATAAGCGAGGGGTACGGTCACAATGAGCAGTTCTTC.